This TCR beta chain was obtained from a study of blood T cell repertoires in COVID-19. The wider study: Donors in the United States, Italy and Spain gave samples during acute or convalescent COVID-19.

Some clones are missing from TCRdb's copy, which holds only in-frame ones; the method was immunoSEQ multiplex PCR. Counted here are some 150,000 clones, approximately 80% occurring once; the ten biggest clones make up approximately 30%. Germline-derived CDR1 and CDR2 are SQVTM and ANQGSEA. V lost 4 bases, J lost 6 bases, and 2 bases stayed unmatched. This CDR3 has 12 residues. The chain is built from TRBV29-1 and TRBJ1-1; 10 bases match TRBD1. The TCR comes from a woman in her fifties or sixties with acute or convalescent COVID-19. The specimen was peripheral blood. This CDR3 is CSVAGTGAEAFF. CDR3 sequence (DNA): TGCAGCGTTGCCGGGACAGGGGCTGAAGCTTTCTTT.